This TCR beta chain was identified during a study of blood T cell repertoires in COVID-19. Per the study methods: Researchers report that nucleated cell counts were estimated from reference gene primer amplification. The data were produced by immunoSEQ multiplex PCR, yet TCRdb's version contains in-frame clones alone and is incomplete. V and J calls and clone size follow that table, whereas D and trimming were derived from the DNA. Counted here are a few hundred thousand clones, around 90% occurring once; the ten biggest clones make up 0.85% to 1%. CDR3 length: 16 amino acids. Sequences were obtained from peripheral blood. The chain couples TRBV21-1 to TRBJ2-7; the table's D call, TRBD2, has no DNA check behind it. TRBV21-1 is a pseudogene. The TCR originated in a woman aged 40 to 50 who had recovered from COVID-19. CDR3 DNA sequence: TGTGCCAGCAGCGAACGAACCGGGACTAGCGGATACGAGCAGTACTTC. It translates to CASSERTGTSGYEQYF.